This passage covers 7 T cell receptor beta chains from one sample sequenced in a study of T cells in localized non-small cell lung cancer. The data were produced by immunoSEQ multiplex PCR, yet TCRdb's version contains in-frame clones alone and is incomplete. Of around 70,000 clones in the sample, 70% to 90% are singletons; the top ten hold 20% to 25%. This sample comprised peripheral blood, obtained before any cancer treatment. The receptors stem from a male donor older than 55 with stage III squamous cell lung carcinoma.

This chain joins TRBV10-3 and TRBJ1-2; D possibly corresponds to TRBD1 (5 bases). V was clipped by 4 bases and J by 6 bases, with 9 bases between them. Germline assignment: CDR1 ENHRY and CDR2 SYGVKD. This CDR3 has 12 amino acids. The CDR3 region has the DNA TGTGCCATCAGTGCTGACAGAAATGGCTACACCTTC. It encodes CAISADRNGYTF.

The rearrangement uses TRBV29-1 and TRBJ1-2; D gene unclear. CDR3 size: 12 residues. Per the germline V gene, CDR1 is SQVTM and CDR2 is ANQGSEA. V was clipped by 1 base and J by 5 bases, with 8 bases between them. In DNA form, the CDR3 reads TGCAGCGTTGAAGGGTCCTTTTATGGCTACACCTTC. Translating gives CSVEGSFYGYTF.

The V and J genes are TRBV5-4 and TRBJ2-5, with D perhaps given as TRBD1 or TRBD2 (6 bases each). The CDR3 has 15 residues. V lost 9 bases and J 3 bases, leaving 21 bases between the germline ends. Germline values: CDR1 SGHNT, CDR2 YYREEE (reference sequence). The CDR3 DNA sequence: TGTGCCACGGGGGCCAGGATGGCCGGTGAAGAGACCCAGTACTTC. Translation gives CATGARMAGEETQYF. Complete variable domain (other parts from reference TRBV5-4 and TRBJ2-5): ETGVTQSPTHLIKTRGQQVTLRCSSQSGHNTVSWYQQALGQGPQFIFQYYREEENGRGNFPPRFSGLQFPNYSSELNVNALELDDSALYLCATGARMAGEETQYFGPGTRLLVL.

This clone was observed once. This sequence joins TRBV7-7 and TRBJ2-5; 8 bases agree with TRBD2. The CDR3 extends over 11 amino acids. CDR1 SSHAT and CDR2 FNYEAQ come from the germline V gene (reference sequence). The CDR3 DNA reads as TGTGCTAGCGGGAACGGAGAGACCCAGTACTTC. Its protein is CASGNGETQYF.

The CDR3 here is CASSLETGLGANEKLFF. The CDR3 DNA sequence: TGCGCCAGCAGCTTGGAGACAGGGCTCGGGGCTAATGAAAAACTGTTTTTT. The chain employs TRBV5-1 and TRBJ1-4, with TRBD1 matching 7 bases. V was pared by 0 bases and J by 3 bases, with 8 bases of the junction left unmatched. The CDR3 length is 17 residues. Germline V lookup: CDR1 SGHRS, CDR2 YFSETQ.

The rearrangement joins TRBV9 to TRBJ2-5; the match to TRBD2 covers 8 bases. Germline loops: CDR1 SGDLS, CDR2 YYNGEE. CDR3 length equals 16 residues. V trimming: 0 bases; J trimming: 2 bases; junction bases outside the gene matches: 6. DNA for the CDR3: TGTGCCAGCAGCGTAGGTAGGGCTAGCGGGCAAGAGACCCAGTACTTC. Translated, it gives CASSVGRASGQETQYF.

The V and J genes are TRBV14 and TRBJ2-7; the D is unclear. Germline V lookup: CDR1 SGHDN, CDR2 FVKESK. The CDR3 runs 11 residues. The V and J ends lost 5 bases and 1 base respectively, with 3 bases between them. CDR3 sequence reads: CASSTSYEQYF. The CDR3 region has the DNA TGTGCCAGCAGCACTTCCTACGAGCAGTACTTC.